The clone carrying this T cell receptor (beta chain) was detected a few times. Germline CDR1 and CDR2: LNHDA and SQIVND (reference sequence). CDR3 length equals 16 residues. V dropped 1 base and J dropped 6; count of bases not matched to a gene: 11. This sample is drawn from a study of blood T cell repertoires in COVID-19. Study background: Samples of COVID-19 (acute and convalescent) were obtained from the United States, Italy and Spain. PBMCs, B-cell-depleted T cells, or T cells were the source of the cDNA or gDNA that made up the material.

Original methodology: Amplification with reference gene primers provided the estimates of nucleated cell counts. TCRdb's table, derived via immunoSEQ multiplex PCR, lists solely in-frame clones and lacks some. V and J calls plus clone size are reproduced from that table; the DNA served to infer D and trimming. Of roughly 66,000 clones detected, around 82% appear once; the ten largest clones hold under 7%. The chain combines TRBV19 with TRBJ1-2, with 7 bases matching TRBD1. This TCR derives from a man between 60 and 75 years old with acute or convalescent COVID-19. The sample taken for sequencing was peripheral blood. CDR3 in DNA: TGTGCCAGTAGTATAGGAGCAGGGGGTCGTGGAGATGGCTACACCTTC. This encodes CASSIGAGGRGDGYTF.